The 30 T cell receptor beta chains below come from one sample, sequenced in a study of CD8 T cells in ankylosing spondylitis. TCRdb independently ran MiXCR on the 5' RACE reads; one entry per CDR3 protein. The sample holds about 340,000 distinct CDR3 sequences, 20% seen once. Sequencing was done on a sample of blood, either unsorted or a sorted T cell fraction (not recorded which). The receptor source for this set is a male donor with ankylosing spondylitis or in good health (not recorded which).

This clonotype was detected only a few times. This chain uses TRBV7-6 with TRBJ2-7; possibly TRBD1 for D (6 bases). Germline V gene lookup returns CDR1 SGHVS and CDR2 FNYEAQ. The CDR3 consists of 15 residues. Between the trimmed V and J ends, which lost 2 bases and 5 bases, there was a span of 16 bases. The CDR3 bases are TGTGCCAGCAGCTTACTGACAGGCCAACCCCACGAGCAGTACTTC. This sequence encodes CASSLLTGQPHEQYF.

The chain links TRBV2 to TRBJ2-2; 9 bases are a match to TRBD1. Trimming cost V 8 bases and J 9 bases; bases outside gene matches: 10. The CDR3 length is 14 residues. Germline V gene lookup returns CDR1 SNHLY and CDR2 FYNNEI. In nucleotides, the CDR3 is TGTGCCAGCGGACCGGGACAGGGATTCAGGGAGCTGTTTTTT. Residues: CASGPGQGFRELFF.

In its sample, this clonotype was seen a few times. The CDR3 spells CSALTSTGNGLQYF. The CDR3 DNA is TGCAGTGCTTTGACCTCGACAGGGAACGGTTTGCAGTACTTC. This sequence joins TRBV20-1 and TRBJ2-7, with TRBD1 matching over 7 bases. CDR1 and CDR2 (germline): DFQATT, SNEGSKA (reference sequence). The CDR3 has 14 residues. V was pared by 5 bases and J by 9 bases, with 16 bases of the junction left unmatched.

V and J are TRBV27 and TRBJ2-3; D unresolved. The CDR3 is made up of 14 amino acids. Germline V gene lookup returns CDR1 MNHEY and CDR2 SMNVEV (reference sequence). The ends were cut back, 6 bases at V and 4 bases at J, with 14 bases in the middle. The CDR3: CASRASSPPDTQYF. The CDR3, as DNA: TGTGCCAGCAGAGCCTCGTCCCCCCCAGATACGCAGTATTTT.

This chain connects TRBV3-1 to TRBJ2-7; D is undetermined. Germline loops: CDR1 LGHDT, CDR2 YNNKEL (reference sequence). The CDR3 extends over 14 amino acids. Trimming shortened V by 1 base and J by 6 bases, and 13 bases separated the two germline ends. The CDR3, as DNA: TGTGCCAGCAGCCAAGCGAGCGTCGGAGTCGAGCAGTACTTC. This encodes CASSQASVGVEQYF.

This clonotype showed up just a few times. The gene calls are TRBV20-1 and TRBJ2-7, with D unclear. The CDR3 spans 15 residues. Germline loops: CDR1 DFQATT, CDR2 SNEGSKA (reference sequence). Trimming left V 3 bases short and J 3 bases short, with 18 bases between. The CDR3 protein is CSASPFPGFDYEQYF. DNA of the CDR3: TGCAGTGCTAGCCCATTCCCGGGCTTCGACTACGAGCAGTACTTC.

The chain uses TRBV9 and TRBJ2-1; TRBD2 aligns across 11 bases. J gave up 6 bases and V 0 bases, and 2 bases lay outside the gene matches. The CDR3 spans 15 residues. Germline V gene lookup returns CDR1 SGDLS and CDR2 YYNGEE. CDR3 sequence: CASSVAGTSGNEQFF. The CDR3 DNA sequence: TGTGCCAGCAGCGTAGCGGGGACTAGCGGCAATGAGCAGTTCTTC.

This chain joins TRBV7-6 and TRBJ2-2; D remains unclear. Germline V gene data show CDR1 as SGHVS and CDR2 as FNYEAQ. The ends were cut back, 5 bases at V and 1 base at J, with 11 bases in the middle. The CDR3 contains 15 residues. The chain's CDR3 is CASSPTQLNTGELFF. The CDR3 region has the DNA TGTGCCAGCAGCCCCACCCAGCTGAACACCGGGGAGCTGTTTTTT.

This rearrangement joins TRBV25-1 to TRBJ1-2, with D perhaps TRBD1 (5 bases). The CDR3 is made up of 13 amino acids. V lost 5 bases to trimming and J lost 6 bases, with 13 bases between them. Per germline, CDR1 MGHDK and CDR2 SYGVNS. The CDR3 is CASSQGPADGYTF. The CDR3 bases are TGTGCCAGCAGTCAGGGCCCGGCGGATGGCTACACCTTC.

This clonotype has more than one count but fewer than ten. This chain uses TRBV7-9 with TRBJ1-3; the D is unclear. V dropped 5 bases and J dropped 4 bases, with 21 bases sitting between them. This CDR3 has 17 residues. Looked up from germline, CDR1 is SEHNR and CDR2 is FQNEAQ (reference sequence). In DNA, the CDR3 is TGTGCCAGCAGCCTCCTGAGGGCAGCTTTTGGAGGAAACACCATATATTTT. It translates to CASSLLRAAFGGNTIYF.

The rearrangement links TRBV20-1 to TRBJ2-4, with D tentatively TRBD1 or TRBD2 (6 bases each). The CDR3 is made up of 16 amino acids. Trimming stripped 6 bases from V and 3 bases from J, with 21 bases between. CDR1 and CDR2 (germline): DFQATT, SNEGSKA (reference sequence). CDR3 DNA sequence: TGCAGTGCCCCGGGGGATATCAGGGGAGGCAAAAACATTCAGTACTTC. It encodes CSAPGDIRGGKNIQYF.

This clonotype was picked up a small number of times. This chain joins TRBV28 and TRBJ2-7, with 7 bases that match TRBD1. Trimming took 2 bases from V and 1 from J; bases not matched to a gene: 5. CDR3 size: 15 residues. Germline V lookup: CDR1 MDHEN, CDR2 SYDVKM. The CDR3 region is CASSLNRGRSYEQYF. CDR3 nucleotide sequence: TGTGCCAGCAGTTTAAACAGGGGAAGGTCCTACGAGCAGTACTTC.

This clonotype was counted between two and nine times. This chain uses TRBV6-1 with TRBJ1-1; D remains ambiguous. The germline gives CDR1 MNHNS, CDR2 SASEGT. Between the trimmed V and J ends, which lost 4 bases and 8 bases, there was a span of 14 bases. The CDR3 runs to 13 residues. The CDR3 DNA reads as TGTGCCAGCAGTGCGGCAGGAGATGGGGAAGCTTTCTTT. Translated: CASSAAGDGEAFF.

This clonotype appeared many times. V usage is TRBV5-1 and J usage is TRBJ2-7; the match to TRBD2 covers 14 bases. The junction had 3 bases not matched to a gene; V was cut back by 4 bases and J by 6 bases. In germline, CDR1 is SGHRS, CDR2 YFSETQ. The CDR3 totals 14 residues. The CDR3 DNA is TGCGCCAGCAGCCAAGGACTAGCGGGGGGCGAGCAGTACTTC. It encodes CASSQGLAGGEQYF. The variable domain in full, with the rest retrieved from reference TRBV5-1 and TRBJ2-7, is KAGVTQTPRYLIKTRGQQVTLSCSPISGHRSVSWYQQTPGQGLQFLFEYFSETQRNKGNFPGRFSGRQFSNSRSEMNVSTLELGDSALYLCASSQGLAGGEQYFGPGTRLTVT.

J is TRBJ2-7 and V is TRBV20-1; no clear D gene. The CDR3 runs to 14 residues. V was shortened by 0 bases and J by 4 bases, with 13 bases between the two germline ends. Germline lookup yields CDR1 DFQATT and CDR2 SNEGSKA (reference sequence). As DNA, the CDR3 is TGCAGTGCTAGAGACACTGAAGAGCTGTACGAGCAGTACTTC. Its translation: CSARDTEELYEQYF.

This chain connects TRBV11-2 to TRBJ2-6, with D possibly TRBD2 on 5 matching bases. Germline V gene data show CDR1 as SGHAT and CDR2 as FQNNGV. V lost 6 bases to trimming and J lost 0 bases, with 12 bases between them. The CDR3 extends over 16 amino acids. The CDR3 sequence is CASRRLGNSGANVLTF. Here the CDR3 DNA reads TGTGCCAGCAGACGACTCGGGAACTCTGGGGCCAACGTCCTGACTTTC. The variable domain in full, with the rest retrieved from reference TRBV11-2 and TRBJ2-6, is EAGVAQSPRYKIIEKRQSVAFWCNPISGHATLYWYQQILGQGPKLLIQFQNNGVVDDSQLPKDRFSAERLKGVDSTLKIQPAKLEDSAVYLCASRRLGNSGANVLTFGAGSRLTVL.

CDR3: CATSDWGPSTDTQYF. The CDR3 DNA reads as TGTGCCACCAGTGATTGGGGCCCGAGCACAGATACGCAGTATTTT. This chain connects TRBV24-1 to TRBJ2-3; perhaps TRBD1 as D (5 bases). Germline-derived CDR1 and CDR2 are KGHDR and SFDVKD. The CDR3 loop spans 15 amino acids. V was cut by 2 bases and J by 0 bases, with 8 bases left in between.

Only a few counts were recorded for this clonotype. The V gene is TRBV4-2, the J gene TRBJ1-1, with TRBD1 matching 9 bases. This CDR3 contains 16 residues. J lost 6 bases, V lost 0 bases, and 8 bases had no gene match. Germline loops: CDR1 LGHNA, CDR2 YNFKEQ. CDR3 loop: CASSQDETGGFSEAFF. CDR3 in DNA: TGTGCCAGCAGCCAAGACGAGACAGGGGGGTTCTCTGAAGCTTTCTTT.

This clonotype was detected only a few times. The chain uses TRBV27 and TRBJ1-2; D is unresolved. The CDR3 totals 14 residues. Trimming shortened V by 6 bases and J by 6 bases, and 17 bases separated the two germline ends. CDR1 is MNHEY and CDR2 is SMNVEV in the germline V gene (reference sequence). The CDR3 coding sequence is TGTGCCAGCAGGCCCGGTTTTACGTCTCATGGCTACACCTTC. Encoded protein: CASRPGFTSHGYTF.

This clonotype turned up a few times. CDR3 sequence (DNA): TGCAGTGCTAGAGATCGTGGGGGGGTGGAGACCCAGTACTTC. Protein: CSARDRGGVETQYF. V usage is TRBV20-1 and J usage is TRBJ2-5; TRBD2 agrees at 7 bases. Germline V gene lookup returns CDR1 DFQATT and CDR2 SNEGSKA (reference sequence). J was trimmed by 5 bases and V by 0 bases; bases with no gene match: 6. There are 14 residues in the CDR3.

This clonotype has more than one count but fewer than ten. J is TRBJ2-5 and V is TRBV12-3 or TRBV12-4; no firm D call. The CDR3 has 13 amino acids. Trimming took 7 bases from V and 6 from J, leaving 15 bases between them. CDR3 coding DNA: TGTGCCAGCACCACGGACGACGTGAAGACCCAGTACTTC. It codes for CASTTDDVKTQYF.

The sample holds one count of this clonotype. The CDR3 loop is CATSDSGQGVAGELFF. CDR3 bases: TGTGCCACCAGTGATTCGGGACAGGGGGTGGCCGGGGAGCTGTTTTTT. The rearrangement uses TRBV24-1 and TRBJ2-2; the match to TRBD1 covers 11 bases. The CDR3 consists of 16 residues. The V gene end was trimmed by 2 bases and the J gene end by 6 bases; junction bases not matched to a gene: 4. Germline CDR1 and CDR2: KGHDR and SFDVKD.

J is TRBJ2-3 and V is TRBV7-9, with TRBD2 as a possible D gene (7 bases). The CDR3 length is 15 residues. Trimming stripped 4 bases from V and 1 base from J, with 12 bases between. Germline V gene sequence: CDR1 SEHNR, CDR2 FQNEAQ (reference sequence). Here the CDR3 DNA reads TGTGCCAGCAGCTCCGGAGGGGGGGGCACAGATACGCAGTATTTT. Its protein product is CASSSGGGGTDTQYF.

The chain employs TRBV7-3 and TRBJ1-2, with a tentative D call TRBD1 (5 bases). V was cut by 5 bases and J by 7 bases, with 14 bases left in between. Germline lookup yields CDR1 SGHTA and CDR2 FQGTGA. This CDR3 region has 13 residues. The CDR3 DNA follows: TGTGCCAGCAGCCTCCCGGGGGGGGTTGGCTACACCTTC. Protein product: CASSLPGGVGYTF.

V usage is TRBV29-1 and J usage is TRBJ2-7; a possible D gene is TRBD1 (5 bases). Trimming left V 5 bases short and J 0 bases short, with 11 bases between. CDR1 and CDR2 from the germline V gene are SQVTM and ANQGSEA. The CDR3 totals 13 residues. CDR3 nucleotide sequence: TGCAGCGTTCGGGCAGGGCACTCCTACGAGCAGTACTTC. This encodes CSVRAGHSYEQYF.

The rearrangement joins TRBV6-1 to TRBJ2-3; perhaps TRBD2 as D (5 bases). The CDR3 is 15 amino acids. Trimming took 7 bases from V and 6 from J, leaving 20 bases between them. Germline CDR1 and CDR2: MNHNS and SASEGT. Here the CDR3 DNA reads TGTGCCAGCACCCCCAGCACTCCCCCGGGGGATACGCAGTATTTT. Translating it yields CASTPSTPPGDTQYF.

This clonotype was seen a handful of times. The V gene is TRBV4-2, the J gene TRBJ2-3, with D hard to call. V was pared by 0 bases and J by 2 bases, with 6 bases between. Germline values: CDR1 LGHNA, CDR2 YNFKEQ. There are 14 residues in the CDR3. CDR3 DNA sequence: TGTGCCAGCAGCCAAGACCCGGCCACAGATACGCAGTATTTT. It yields the protein CASSQDPATDTQYF.

The chain employs TRBV7-9 and TRBJ2-7, with a tentative D call TRBD1 (5 bases). Deletions cut 6 bases from V and 3 bases from J, with 12 bases between. CDR1 and CDR2 from the germline V gene are SEHNR and FQNEAQ (reference sequence). The CDR3 extends over 13 amino acids. The CDR3 loop reads CASSSTGDYEQYF. In DNA form, the CDR3 reads TGTGCCAGCAGTTCAACAGGAGACTACGAGCAGTACTTC.

The chain couples TRBV12-3 or TRBV12-4 to TRBJ1-2, with 9 bases that match TRBD1. This CDR3 spans 16 amino acids. V gave up 4 bases and J gave up 7 bases; unmatched junction bases: 13. CDR3 protein: CASSSSPTGQGLGYTF. CDR3 DNA: TGTGCCAGCAGTTCCTCCCCAACGGGACAGGGTCTTGGCTACACCTTC.

This chain links TRBV7-9 with TRBJ2-3; D is unresolved. This CDR3 comprises 13 residues. Germline V gene lookup returns CDR1 SEHNR and CDR2 FQNEAQ (reference sequence). Trimming left V 1 base short and J 6 bases short, with 8 bases between. As DNA, the CDR3 is TGTGCCAGCAGCTTAGATGCTGGGGATACGCAGTATTTT. Its protein is CASSLDAGDTQYF.